These 21 T cell receptor beta chains share one sample of origin, sequenced in a study of T cells in Graves' hyperthyroidism and ophthalmopathy. The TCR beta CDR3 regions underwent amplification using RNA transcripts as the source. First-round RT-PCR targeting the TCR CDR3 was performed with the HTBI primer set. TCRdb ran MiXCR on the multiplex PCR reads and lists one entry per CDR3 protein. The data contain some 690,000 distinct CDR3 sequences, about 18% of them singletons. The sample comprised blood. The origin of the receptors is a man aged 45-60 years with Graves' hyperthyroidism.

The table lists this clonotype with many counts. The chain has TRBV10-3 and TRBJ2-7; TRBD2 agrees at 7 bases. In germline, CDR1 is ENHRY, CDR2 SYGVKD. The CDR3 contains 16 residues. With V trimmed by 3 bases and J by 2 bases, 10 bases remained unmatched. CDR3: CAISDYGGKSAYEQYF. CDR3 sequence (DNA): TGTGCCATCAGTGACTACGGGGGGAAGAGCGCCTACGAGCAGTACTTC.

This clonotype was counted a few times. This rearrangement joins TRBV2 to TRBJ2-7, with D tentatively TRBD1 (7 bases). CDR1 is SNHLY and CDR2 is FYNNEI in the germline V gene. V lost 7 bases, J lost 4 bases, and 14 bases lay in between. The CDR3 covers 13 residues. The CDR3 nucleotides are TGTGCCAGCAAGGAGGGGGCGGGGTACGAGCAGTACTTC. This codes for CASKEGAGYEQYF.

This clonotype appeared many times. The chain joins TRBV7-9 to TRBJ2-1, with a tentative D call TRBD1 (6 bases). The V end was cut by 6 bases, the J end by 0 bases, with 15 bases between. CDR3 length: 16 amino acids. The germline gives CDR1 SEHNR, CDR2 FQNEAQ (reference sequence). CDR3 in amino acids: CASSVHQGSSYNEQFF. CDR3 DNA sequence: TGTGCCAGCAGTGTACATCAGGGGAGCTCCTACAATGAGCAGTTCTTC.

This clonotype has at least ten counts. The CDR3 sequence: CASSPVEYEQYF. CDR3 sequence (DNA): TGTGCCAGCAGTCCTGTCGAGTACGAGCAGTACTTC. The chain employs TRBV28 and TRBJ2-7; no definite D call. This CDR3 is built from 12 residues. In germline, CDR1 is MDHEN, CDR2 SYDVKM. Trimming pared 5 bases from V and 4 bases from J, leaving 9 bases between.

Ten or more counts support this clonotype. The rearrangement uses TRBV7-9 and TRBJ2-5; no clear D. Trimming removed 3 bases at V and 2 bases at J, with 13 bases between. Germline CDR1 and CDR2: SEHNR and FQNEAQ (reference sequence). The CDR3 runs 15 residues. CDR3 DNA sequence: TGTGCCAGCAGCTTTATTAGAACAATTCAAGAGACCCAGTACTTC. It is translated as CASSFIRTIQETQYF.

This clonotype was seen a few times. The chain recombines TRBV7-9 with TRBJ1-4; 8 bases match TRBD1. This CDR3 contains 14 residues. V was clipped by 2 bases and J by 8 bases; unmatched bases: 4. Germline CDR1 reads SEHNR; CDR2 reads FQNEAQ (reference sequence). The CDR3 nucleotides are TGTGCCAGCAGCTTACGGACAGGGCAAGAAAAACTGTTTTTT. Its protein is CASSLRTGQEKLFF.

This clonotype was picked up many times. The chain carries TRBV20-1 and TRBJ2-7; the D gene is possibly TRBD2 (5 bases). Germline-derived CDR1 and CDR2 are DFQATT and SNEGSKA (reference sequence). This CDR3 is built from 14 residues. The germline V and J ends were trimmed by 2 bases and 7 bases, with 18 bases remaining between them. Here the CDR3 reads CSARRTEATKEQYF. CDR3 DNA sequence: TGCAGTGCTAGACGGACTGAAGCTACGAAGGAGCAGTACTTC.

This clonotype was seen many times. This chain uses TRBV28 with TRBJ2-7, with a possible D match to TRBD2 (6 bases). CDR3 size: 15 residues. The germline CDR1 and CDR2 sequences are MDHEN and SYDVKM. Trimming left V 9 bases short and J 0 bases short, with 18 bases between. The CDR3 loop reads CASIPEGRLSYEQYF. The CDR3 DNA reads TGTGCCAGTATACCGGAGGGGAGGCTCTCCTACGAGCAGTACTTC.

In its sample, this clonotype was seen many times. V is TRBV11-2 and J is TRBJ2-2, with 9 bases that match TRBD2. The CDR3 length is 15 residues. Unmatched junction bases numbered 3, after V lost 4 bases and J lost 3 bases. Per germline, CDR1 SGHAT and CDR2 FQNNGV. This chain's CDR3 is CASSSRTSDTGELFF. The CDR3 DNA sequence: TGTGCCAGCAGCTCCCGGACTAGCGACACCGGGGAGCTGTTTTTT.

There are a few counts of this clonotype. The V call is TRBV28, the J call TRBJ1-4; D uncertain. V was shortened by 6 bases and J by 4 bases, with 15 bases between the two germline ends. Germline CDR1 and CDR2: MDHEN and SYDVKM. This CDR3 comprises 15 residues. CDR3 DNA sequence: TGTGCCAGCAGCCCCGTCGTCCTTAATAATGAAAAACTGTTTTTT. This sequence encodes CASSPVVLNNEKLFF.

This clonotype was seen only a few times. This chain joins TRBV6-5 and TRBJ2-7; D remains unclear. The V end was cut by 2 bases, the J end by 4 bases, with 18 bases between. This CDR3 spans 16 amino acids. CDR1 is MNHEY and CDR2 is SVGAGI in the germline V gene. CDR3 protein: CASSYEPASPQYEQYF. CDR3 nucleotide sequence: TGTGCCAGCAGTTACGAGCCGGCTAGTCCCCAATACGAGCAGTACTTC.

Note on this clonotype: One end of the junction is discordant with germline, which a read error may explain. The chain recombines TRBV7-7 with TRBJ2-5; D is possibly TRBD1 (5 bases). CDR1 is SSHAT and CDR2 is FNYEAQ in the germline V gene (reference sequence). The CDR3 consists of 15 residues. CDR3 DNA sequence: TGTGCTAGCAGCTTAGTCCTGGGGCGTGGAGAGACCCAGTACTTC. Residues: CASSLVLGRGETQYF.

This clonotype occurred many times. CDR3 amino acids: CASSSRQGATGELFF. As DNA, the CDR3 is TGTGCCAGCAGTTCTAGACAGGGGGCTACCGGGGAGCTGTTTTTT. The chain carries TRBV28 and TRBJ2-2; TRBD1 agrees at 10 bases. Per germline, CDR1 MDHEN and CDR2 SYDVKM. This CDR3 contains 15 residues. The junction had 4 bases not matched to a gene; V was cut back by 4 bases and J by 5 bases.

This clonotype was recorded at least ten times. The V and J genes are TRBV28 and TRBJ2-7, with D perhaps matching TRBD1 or TRBD2 (5 bases each). V was trimmed by 4 bases and J by 0 bases, leaving 13 bases between them. The CDR3 sequence is 15 residues long. The germline CDR1 and CDR2 sequences are MDHEN and SYDVKM. CDR3 DNA sequence: TGTGCCAGCAGTTCCGGGACCGCGTCCTCCTACGAGCAGTACTTC. Amino acid sequence: CASSSGTASSYEQYF. Using reference TRBV28 and TRBJ2-7 for the parts outside the CDR3, the full variable domain is DVKVTQSSRYLVKRTGEKVFLECVQDMDHENMFWYRQDPGLGLRLIYFSYDVKMKEKGDIPEGYSVSREKKERFSLILESASTNQTSMYLCASSSGTASSYEQYFGPGTRLTVT.

The rearrangement links TRBV30 to TRBJ2-3, with TRBD1 matching over 8 bases. Germline V gene sequence: CDR1 GTSNPN, CDR2 SVGIG (reference sequence). With V trimmed by 2 bases and J by 1 base, 2 bases remained unmatched. The length of the CDR3 is 14 residues. The CDR3 coding sequence is TGTGCCTGGAGTTCGGGACAGGGCACAGATACGCAGTATTTT. This sequence encodes CAWSSGQGTDTQYF.

This clonotype has ten or more counts. This chain joins TRBV11-2 and TRBJ2-7; 7 positions agree with TRBD1. Germline V gene lookup returns CDR1 SGHAT and CDR2 FQNNGV. V lost 2 bases, J lost 2 bases, and 15 bases stayed unmatched. The CDR3 runs 18 residues. The CDR3 loop reads CASSLIRDPDREPYEQYF. The DNA for the CDR3 is TGTGCCAGCAGCTTAATTCGCGACCCTGACAGGGAGCCCTACGAGCAGTACTTC. The full variable domain, its missing parts supplied by reference TRBV11-2 and TRBJ2-7, is EAGVAQSPRYKIIEKRQSVAFWCNPISGHATLYWYQQILGQGPKLLIQFQNNGVVDDSQLPKDRFSAERLKGVDSTLKIQPAKLEDSAVYLCASSLIRDPDREPYEQYFGPGTRLTVT.

The chain uses TRBV12-3 or TRBV12-4 and TRBJ2-3, with 8 bases fitting TRBD2. The trim removed 6 bases at V and 3 bases at J, leaving 8 bases unmatched. The CDR3 totals 15 residues. The CDR3 DNA sequence: TGTGCCAGCAGAAACCGGGAGGGATGGACAGATACGCAGTATTTT. As protein: CASRNREGWTDTQYF.

This clonotype was recorded many times. This chain connects TRBV7-9 to TRBJ2-7; D remains unclear. V shed 1 base and J shed 4 bases, with 11 bases lying between them. The CDR3 is 14 amino acids. CDR1 and CDR2 from the germline V gene are SEHNR and FQNEAQ (reference sequence). DNA of the CDR3: TGTGCCAGCAGCTTAGGCGGCAGTTTATACGAGCAGTACTTC. It translates to CASSLGGSLYEQYF.

The J gene is TRBJ2-1, the V gene TRBV27; TRBD2 aligns across 11 bases. V was clipped by 7 bases and J by 11 bases; unmatched bases: 10. This CDR3 is 14 amino acids long. CDR1 MNHEY and CDR2 SMNVEV come from the germline V gene (reference sequence). CDR3 region: CASTGLGTSGKQFF. CDR3 coding DNA: TGTGCCAGCACCGGACTCGGGACTAGCGGAAAGCAGTTCTTC.

This CDR3 is CAISYLFAGEYNEQFF. CDR3 in DNA: TGTGCCATCAGCTACCTCTTTGCGGGAGAGTACAATGAGCAGTTCTTC. The genes are TRBV10-3 and TRBJ2-1; 7 nucleotides line up with TRBD2. Germline V gene sequence: CDR1 ENHRY, CDR2 SYGVKD. This CDR3 is 16 amino acids long. V dropped 6 bases and J dropped 4; count of bases not matched to a gene: 12.

This clonotype was seen only a few times. The rearrangement links TRBV28 to TRBJ1-3; maybe TRBD1 (5 bases). Germline CDR1 reads MDHEN; CDR2 reads SYDVKM. Trimming left V 6 bases short and J 2 bases short, with 17 bases between. This CDR3 comprises 16 residues. Here the CDR3 reads CASSPRGRVAGNTIYF. The DNA for the CDR3 is TGTGCCAGCAGCCCTCGGGGCAGGGTGGCTGGAAACACCATATATTTT. The entire variable domain, with the rest obtained from reference TRBV28 and TRBJ1-3, is as follows: DVKVTQSSRYLVKRTGEKVFLECVQDMDHENMFWYRQDPGLGLRLIYFSYDVKMKEKGDIPEGYSVSREKKERFSLILESASTNQTSMYLCASSPRGRVAGNTIYFGEGSWLTVV.